This T cell receptor (beta chain) stems from a study of sequential checkpoint blockade in melanoma. Study-level information: Patients were randomized 1:1 to nivolumab-then-ipilimumab or ipilimumab-then-nivolumab first-line. Each arm's sequence ended with maintenance nivolumab.

The germline V gene has CDR1 SGHRS and CDR2 YFSETQ. V was pared by 3 bases and J by 2 bases, with 11 bases between. This CDR3 contains 15 residues. The treatment is: randomized to nivolumab then ipilimumab (arm A) or the reverse (arm B). From thawed PBMCs, live CD3+CD8+ cells negative for CD19 and CD56 were sorted. TCRdb's table, derived via immunoSEQ multiplex PCR, lists solely in-frame clones and lacks some. The sample has approximately 15,000 clones; around 70% are singletons. Sample: CD8+ T cells sorted from blood (inferred from file names), taken from a patient given nivolumab and ipilimumab in sequence. The chain joins TRBV5-1 to TRBJ2-2; D unclear. The clonotype was recovered from a human donor with melanoma. The CDR3 DNA follows: TGCGCCAGCAGCTGGCGGTTGGATAACACCGGGGAGCTGTTTTTT. Its protein product is CASSWRLDNTGELFF.